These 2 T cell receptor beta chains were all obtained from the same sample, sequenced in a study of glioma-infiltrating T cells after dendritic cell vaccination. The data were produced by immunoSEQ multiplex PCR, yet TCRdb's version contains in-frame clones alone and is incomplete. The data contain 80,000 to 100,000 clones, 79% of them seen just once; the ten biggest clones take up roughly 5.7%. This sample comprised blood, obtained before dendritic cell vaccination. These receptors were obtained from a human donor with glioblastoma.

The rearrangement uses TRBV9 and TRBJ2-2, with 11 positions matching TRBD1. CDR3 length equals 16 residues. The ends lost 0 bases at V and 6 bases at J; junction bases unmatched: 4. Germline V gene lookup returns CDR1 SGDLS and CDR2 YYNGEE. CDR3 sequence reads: CASSVAGQGAPGELFF. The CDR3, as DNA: TGTGCCAGCAGCGTAGCCGGACAGGGGGCTCCCGGGGAGCTGTTTTTT.

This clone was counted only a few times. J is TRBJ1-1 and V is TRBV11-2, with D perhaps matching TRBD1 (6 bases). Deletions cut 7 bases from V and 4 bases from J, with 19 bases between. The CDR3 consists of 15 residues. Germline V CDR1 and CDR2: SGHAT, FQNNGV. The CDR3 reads CASIQEGGTFTEAFF. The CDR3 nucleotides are TGTGCCAGCATCCAAGAGGGGGGGACATTCACTGAAGCTTTCTTT. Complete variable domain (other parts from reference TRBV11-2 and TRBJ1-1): EAGVAQSPRYKIIEKRQSVAFWCNPISGHATLYWYQQILGQGPKLLIQFQNNGVVDDSQLPKDRFSAERLKGVDSTLKIQPAKLEDSAVYLCASIQEGGTFTEAFFGQGTRLTVV.